What follows are 21 T cell receptor beta chains derived from one specimen sequenced in a study of a mutant IDH1 vaccine in newly diagnosed glioma. TCRdb's copy holds only in-frame clones and misses some; the assay was immunoSEQ multiplex PCR. The table has around 60,000 clones, approximately 91% seen once. Time point noted: baseline, week 1 (first vaccination visit). Treatment here: pre-vaccination baseline after standard-of-care therapy. Sequenced here: PBMCs, sampled from a glioma patient treated with radiotherapy, temozolomide or both. The receptor source for this set is a man between 45 and 60 years old with glioma.

The J gene is TRBJ2-7, the V gene TRBV19; 7 nucleotides agree with TRBD1. Per the germline V gene, CDR1 is LNHDA and CDR2 is SQIVND (reference sequence). J lost 5 bases, V lost 5 bases, and 12 bases had no gene match. This CDR3 has 15 residues. CDR3 in DNA: TGTGCCAGTAGTGTACTTCCCGGGACAGAGGACGAGCAGTACTTC. Its protein product is CASSVLPGTEDEQYF.

The V call is TRBV13, the J call TRBJ2-7, with D possibly matching TRBD1 (5 bases). Germline V gene lookup returns CDR1 PRHDT and CDR2 FYEKMQ (reference sequence). This CDR3 spans 15 amino acids. Between the trimmed V and J ends, which lost 1 base and 2 bases, there was a span of 12 bases. The CDR3 sequence: CASSLAEPGTYEQYF. The DNA of the CDR3 is TGTGCCAGCAGCTTAGCAGAGCCAGGGACCTACGAGCAGTACTTC.

This sequence joins TRBV5-1 and TRBJ2-5; 16 bases map to TRBD2. The CDR3 has 17 residues. Germline assignment: CDR1 SGHRS and CDR2 YFSETQ. Unmatched junction bases numbered 8, after V lost 4 bases and J lost 5 bases. As DNA, the CDR3 is TGCGCCAGCAGCATCGCCGGGACTAGCGGGAGGGAGGAGACCCAGTACTTC. Translation: CASSIAGTSGREETQYF. Full variable domain (missing parts from reference TRBV5-1 and TRBJ2-5): KAGVTQTPRYLIKTRGQQVTLSCSPISGHRSVSWYQQTPGQGLQFLFEYFSETQRNKGNFPGRFSGRQFSNSRSEMNVSTLELGDSALYLCASSIAGTSGREETQYFGPGTRLLVL.

The rearrangement joins TRBV4-1 to TRBJ1-2; 10 nucleotides agree with TRBD1. Germline V CDR1 and CDR2: MGHRA, YSYEKL. This CDR3 contains 15 residues. The junction had 3 bases not matched to a gene; V was cut back by 3 bases and J by 2 bases. The CDR3 loop reads CASSQPGQGNYGYTF. CDR3 nucleotide sequence: TGCGCCAGCAGCCAGCCGGGACAGGGGAACTATGGCTACACCTTC.

This rearrangement joins TRBV5-4 to TRBJ1-1; D gene ambiguous. With 1 base removed from V and 5 bases from J, the gap between germline ends came to 15 bases. CDR1 is SGHNT and CDR2 is YYREEE in the germline V gene (reference sequence). This CDR3 is 15 amino acids long. DNA for the CDR3: TGTGCCAGCAGCTTGAGGTCAGGTGGTGCTACTGAAGCTTTCTTT. Its protein is CASSLRSGGATEAFF.

J is TRBJ2-7 and V is TRBV2; 11 bases are shared with TRBD1. This CDR3 region has 14 residues. V shed 7 bases and J 3 bases; nucleotides not matched to a gene: 5. Germline V gene lookup returns CDR1 SNHLY and CDR2 FYNNEI. The CDR3 DNA reads TGTGCCAGCAATAGGGACAGGGGGGACTACGAGCAGTACTTC. This encodes CASNRDRGDYEQYF. Together with reference TRBV2 and TRBJ2-7, the CDR3 gives the full variable domain: EPEVTQTPSHQVTQMGQEVILRCVPISNHLYFYWYRQILGQKVEFLVSFYNNEISEKSEIFDDQFSVERPDGSNFTLKIRSTKLEDSAMYFCASNRDRGDYEQYFGPGTRLTVT.

This chain uses TRBV5-1 with TRBJ2-7; D might be TRBD1 (5 bases). Trimming pared 1 base from V and 3 bases from J, leaving 14 bases between. CDR1 and CDR2 from the germline V gene are SGHRS and YFSETQ. This CDR3 is built from 15 residues. The CDR3 bases are TGCGCCAGCAGCTTGCAGGGTAGCTACGGCTACGAGCAGTACTTC. Its translation: CASSLQGSYGYEQYF.

V gene TRBV10-1 combines with J gene TRBJ2-1; tentatively, D is TRBD1 (6 bases). CDR1 is WNHNN, CDR2 SYGVQD, per germline (reference sequence). V was trimmed by 6 bases and J by 6 bases, leaving 18 bases between them. The CDR3 runs 15 residues. DNA of the CDR3: TGCGCCAGCAGCACGGACAGAAACTCGCCCAATGAGCAGTTCTTC. It yields the protein CASSTDRNSPNEQFF.

This chain uses TRBV7-9 with TRBJ2-5; 9 nucleotides agree with TRBD2. J was trimmed by 5 bases and V by 2 bases; bases with no gene match: 6. The CDR3 is 15 residues long. Germline CDR1 SEHNR, CDR2 FQNEAQ (reference sequence). The CDR3 DNA follows: TGTGCCAGCAGCTTACAGCGGGGGGTCAAGGAGACCCAGTACTTC. It codes for CASSLQRGVKETQYF.

The chain combines TRBV4-3 with TRBJ1-3; D is unresolved. This CDR3 is built from 16 residues. CDR1 and CDR2 (germline): LGHNA, YSLEER. Trimming removed 0 bases at V and 4 bases at J, with 13 bases between. This chain's CDR3 is CASSQERLLRGNTIYF. The DNA for the CDR3 is TGCGCCAGCAGCCAAGAGAGGCTCCTTAGGGGAAACACCATATATTTT.

This clone has only one observation. J is TRBJ1-2 and V is TRBV4-1, with TRBD1 matching 7 bases. V shed 0 bases and J 2 bases; nucleotides not matched to a gene: 3. The V gene's germline CDR1 is MGHRA and CDR2 YSYEKL. The CDR3 has 15 amino acids. In DNA, the CDR3 is TGCGCCAGCAGCCAAGAAAGCAGGGGGAACTATGGCTACACCTTC. Protein sequence: CASSQESRGNYGYTF.

This chain uses TRBV29-1 with TRBJ1-4; 9 bases map to TRBD1. The germline V gene has CDR1 SQVTM and CDR2 ANQGSEA. Losses at the gene ends were 6 bases for V and 5 bases for J; bases not matched to a gene: 4. The CDR3 length is 13 residues. CDR3 sequence reads: CSVGGQGNEKLFF. CDR3 DNA: TGCAGCGTGGGGGGACAGGGAAATGAAAAACTGTTTTTT. The variable domain in full, with the rest retrieved from reference TRBV29-1 and TRBJ1-4, is SAVISQKPSRDICQRGTSLTIQCQVDSQVTMMFWYRQQPGQSLTLIATANQGSEATYESGFVIDKFPISRPNLTFSTLTVSNMSPEDSSIYLCSVGGQGNEKLFFGSGTQLSVL.

The chain recombines TRBV27 with TRBJ1-2, with a tentative D call TRBD1 (6 bases). The CDR3 spans 15 residues. Germline V gene sequence: CDR1 MNHEY, CDR2 SMNVEV (reference sequence). Trimming removed 5 bases from V and 6 bases from J, with 19 bases in between. The CDR3 loop is CASSTSTGSLDGYTF. The CDR3 nucleotides are TGTGCCAGCAGTACCTCGACAGGTTCTCTCGATGGCTACACCTTC.

The chain combines TRBV30 with TRBJ1-5; D is undetermined. The CDR3 loop spans 14 amino acids. Germline-derived CDR1 and CDR2 are GTSNPN and SVGIG (reference sequence). Trimming shortened V by 0 bases and J by 5 bases, and 11 bases separated the two germline ends. The CDR3: CAWSVLTADQPQHF. In DNA form, the CDR3 reads TGTGCCTGGAGTGTATTGACGGCGGATCAGCCCCAGCATTTT.

This clone showed up just once. Here the CDR3 reads CASSLSWTANTEAFF. In DNA, the CDR3 is TGTGCCAGCAGTTTATCTTGGACAGCTAACACTGAAGCTTTCTTT. V is TRBV27 and J is TRBJ1-1; D perhaps matches TRBD1 (6 bases). The CDR3 spans 15 residues. The germline V gene encodes CDR1 MNHEY and CDR2 SMNVEV (reference sequence). Trimming pared 0 bases from V and 2 bases from J, leaving 10 bases between.

The chain recombines TRBV18 with TRBJ1-1; weak D call: TRBD1 (5 bases). Germline V CDR1 and CDR2: KGHSH, LQKENI. V was trimmed by 2 bases and J by 0 bases, leaving 13 bases between them. The CDR3 covers 16 residues. CDR3 nucleotide sequence: TGTGCCAGCTCACCAACCGGGACGGGCATGAACACTGAAGCTTTCTTT. It is translated as CASSPTGTGMNTEAFF.

J is TRBJ2-1 and V is TRBV4-2; the match to TRBD2 covers 10 bases. The V and J ends lost 0 bases and 9 bases, in that order; junction bases with no gene match: 11. The CDR3 runs 17 residues. Germline lookup yields CDR1 LGHNA and CDR2 YNFKEQ. The CDR3 sequence is CASSQDPGLAGDSEQFF. CDR3 nucleotide sequence: TGTGCCAGCAGCCAAGATCCCGGGCTAGCGGGAGATAGTGAGCAGTTCTTC.

This clone was detected only once. The genes are TRBV18 and TRBJ2-3; TRBD2 might be the D (6 bases). The CDR3 is made up of 16 amino acids. The ends were cut back, 6 bases at V and 4 bases at J, with 20 bases in the middle. Germline CDR1 and CDR2: KGHSH and LQKENI. The CDR3 loop reads CASSPPGLSAPDTQYF. The CDR3 bases are TGTGCCAGCTCGCCGCCGGGACTCTCAGCCCCAGATACGCAGTATTTT.

The chain links TRBV30 to TRBJ2-7; D may correspond to TRBD1 or TRBD2 (5 bases each). The V end was cut by 0 bases, the J end by 2 bases, with 11 bases between. The CDR3 consists of 14 residues. Per the germline V gene, CDR1 is GTSNPN and CDR2 is SVGIG (reference sequence). The CDR3 spells CAWSVGGATYEQYF. The CDR3 DNA follows: TGTGCCTGGAGTGTTGGGGGAGCGACCTACGAGCAGTACTTC. Drawing the rest from reference TRBV30 and TRBJ2-7, the complete variable domain is SQTIHQWPATLVQPVGSPLSLECTVEGTSNPNLYWYRQAAGRGLQLLFYSVGIGQISSEVPQNLSASRPQDRQFILSSKKLLLSDSGFYLCAWSVGGATYEQYFGPGTRLTVT.

This chain joins TRBV9 and TRBJ2-7; tentative D call: TRBD2 (7 bases). Trimming took 3 bases from V and 4 from J, leaving 14 bases between them. The CDR3 covers 14 residues. CDR1 and CDR2 from the germline V gene are SGDLS and YYNGEE. The CDR3: CASSEGGGNYEQYF. The CDR3 region has the DNA TGTGCCAGCAGCGAAGGGGGGGGAAATTACGAGCAGTACTTC.

The genes are TRBV6-5 and TRBJ1-4, with D perhaps matching TRBD1 (6 bases). Germline loops: CDR1 MNHEY, CDR2 SVGAGI. V gave up 7 bases and J gave up 6 bases, with 18 bases separating them. CDR3 length: 15 amino acids. The CDR3 loop is CASKEGPGVYEKLFF. DNA for the CDR3: TGTGCCAGCAAGGAGGGGCCAGGGGTTTATGAAAAACTGTTTTTT.